This T cell receptor beta chain was captured by sequencing in a study of response to subunit inactivated influenza vaccine. Overall study results and limits: With each seasonal influenza vaccination, the authors suggested, few new T cells are recruited.

This CDR3 spans 13 amino acids. Trimming shortened V by 0 bases and J by 9 bases, and 12 bases separated the two germline ends. The germline V gene has CDR1 DFQATT and CDR2 SNEGSKA (reference sequence). Of note for this clonotype: The antigen is not known.

One entry per CDR3 protein, called by TCRdb with MiXCR from the RT-PCR reads. Found here are roughly 650,000 distinct CDR3 sequences, approximately 14% of them singletons; the top ten hold around a tenth. The rearrangement links TRBV20-1 to TRBJ2-1, with D tentatively TRBD1 (6 bases). Specimen: PBMCs from blood, collected approximately 13 days after vaccination. The receptor comes from a man aged 50 to 60 who received an inactivated influenza vaccine. This CDR3 is CSARDQGKPEQFF. CDR3 DNA: TGCAGTGCTAGAGATCAGGGGAAGCCTGAGCAGTTCTTC.